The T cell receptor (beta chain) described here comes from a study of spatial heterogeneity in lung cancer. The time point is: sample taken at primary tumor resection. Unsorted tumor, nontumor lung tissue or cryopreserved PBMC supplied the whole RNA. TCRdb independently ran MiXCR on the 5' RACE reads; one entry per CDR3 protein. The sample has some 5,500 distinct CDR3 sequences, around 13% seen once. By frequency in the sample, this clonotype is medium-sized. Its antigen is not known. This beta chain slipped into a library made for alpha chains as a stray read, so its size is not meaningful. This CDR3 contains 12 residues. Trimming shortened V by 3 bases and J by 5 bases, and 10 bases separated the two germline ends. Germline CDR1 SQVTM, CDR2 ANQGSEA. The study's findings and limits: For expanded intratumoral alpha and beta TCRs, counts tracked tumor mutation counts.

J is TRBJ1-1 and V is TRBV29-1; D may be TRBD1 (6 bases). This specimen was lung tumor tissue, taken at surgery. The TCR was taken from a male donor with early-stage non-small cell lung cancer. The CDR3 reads CSVDGGLTEAFF. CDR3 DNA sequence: TGCAGCGTTGACGGGGGGCTAACTGAAGCTTTCTTT.